Included here is one TCR beta chain sequence, with context. A deep-level run was used for the assay. Some clones are missing from TCRdb's copy, which holds only in-frame ones; the method was immunoSEQ multiplex PCR. The sample has about 320,000 clones; more than 75% are singletons. These data belong to a study of shared clonotypes between healthy human individuals. The germline V and J ends were trimmed by 7 bases and 0 bases, with 7 bases remaining between them. Per the germline V gene, CDR1 is WNHNN and CDR2 is SYGVQD (reference sequence). The CDR3 extends over 12 amino acids. Sequences were obtained from memory CD8+ T cells sorted from blood. Regarding subset: CD45RO+ cells pooled with CCR7-negative TemRA cells. V is TRBV10-1 and J is TRBJ2-7; a possible D gene is TRBD1 (6 bases). The sequence derives from a man aged 18 to 29 in good health. CDR3 in amino acids: CASTDSSYEQYF. Here the CDR3 DNA reads TGCGCCAGCACGGACAGCTCCTACGAGCAGTACTTC.